The 7 T cell receptor beta chains presented below share a single source sample, sequenced in a study of T cell repertoires in cytomegalovirus infection. TCRdb independently ran MiXCR on the reads; one entry per CDR3 protein. The table includes about 900,000 distinct CDR3 sequences, 30% to 40% detected once. The antigens for these receptors are not known. The sample was cultured CD8+ T cells from PBMCs, taken from culture after CMV antigen stimulation. Receptors originate from a human donor in good health (CMV status not recorded). Some clones in this sample may be carry-over from other donors' samples.

The chain employs TRBV5-6 and TRBJ1-5; D gene unclear. The CDR3 runs to 13 residues. Germline V lookup: CDR1 SGHDT, CDR2 YYEEEE. V lost 4 bases, J lost 8 bases, and 13 bases lay in between. The DNA of the CDR3 is TGTGCCAGCAGCCCCGGCGGTAGGGAGCCCCAGCATTTT. It encodes CASSPGGREPQHF.

The CDR3, as DNA: TGTGCCAGCAGAACCCCGGCCTCCTCCTACAATGAGCAGTTCTTC. Its protein is CASRTPASSYNEQFF. This chain links TRBV6-2 or TRBV6-3 with TRBJ2-1; D not certain. This CDR3 is 15 amino acids long. Deletions cut 6 bases from V and 0 bases from J, with 12 bases between. The germline CDR1 and CDR2 sequences are MNHEY and SVGEGT.

This chain uses TRBV7-3 with TRBJ2-6; no firm D call. V lost 5 bases and J lost 0, with 8 bases in between. The CDR3 is 15 amino acids. Germline values: CDR1 SGHTA, CDR2 FQGTGA. Here the CDR3 reads CASSPTHSGANVLTF. CDR3 nucleotides: TGTGCCAGCAGCCCGACACACTCTGGGGCCAACGTCCTGACTTTC.

This chain connects TRBV19 to TRBJ2-5, with 9 bases lining up with TRBD2. The CDR3 extends over 17 amino acids. V was clipped by 6 bases and J by 1 base; unmatched bases: 12. Germline V gene sequence: CDR1 LNHDA, CDR2 SQIVND (reference sequence). The CDR3 DNA follows: TGTGCCAGTAGCACCCAGCGGGGGGTAACACTCCAAGAGACCCAGTACTTC. Residues: CASSTQRGVTLQETQYF. Full variable domain (remainder filled in from reference TRBV19 and TRBJ2-5): DGGITQSPKYLFRKEGQNVTLSCEQNLNHDAMYWYRQDPGQGLRLIYYSQIVNDFQKGDIAEGYSVSREKKESFPLTVTSAQKNPTAFYLCASSTQRGVTLQETQYFGPGTRLLVL.

The chain has TRBV7-9 and TRBJ2-7; TRBD1 agrees at 8 bases. Unmatched junction bases numbered 12, after V lost 3 bases and J lost 5 bases. CDR3 length: 16 residues. CDR1 is SEHNR, CDR2 FQNEAQ, per germline (reference sequence). CDR3 sequence (DNA): TGTGCCAGCAGCTTTCTGAACCAGGGGACAGGCGACGAGCAGTACGTC. Amino acids: CASSFLNQGTGDEQYV.

The gene calls are TRBV6-2 or TRBV6-3 and TRBJ1-5, with TRBD1 as a possible D gene (5 bases). This CDR3 spans 14 amino acids. Trimming removed 2 bases from V and 4 bases from J, with 9 bases in between. Germline loops: CDR1 MNHEY, CDR2 SVGEGT. CDR3 bases: TGTGCCAGCAGTTACCTGGACATAAATCAGCCCCAGCATTTT. It translates to CASSYLDINQPQHF.

This clonotype was seen more than once but under ten times. The chain uses TRBV27 and TRBJ2-3; 9 positions agree with TRBD2. Germline loops: CDR1 MNHEY, CDR2 SMNVEV (reference sequence). This CDR3 is built from 16 residues. V dropped 7 bases and J dropped 5; count of bases not matched to a gene: 13. CDR3 sequence (DNA): TGTGCCAGCAACCCTCGCATTAATAGCGGGGGAGATACGCAGTATTTT. This codes for CASNPRINSGGDTQYF.